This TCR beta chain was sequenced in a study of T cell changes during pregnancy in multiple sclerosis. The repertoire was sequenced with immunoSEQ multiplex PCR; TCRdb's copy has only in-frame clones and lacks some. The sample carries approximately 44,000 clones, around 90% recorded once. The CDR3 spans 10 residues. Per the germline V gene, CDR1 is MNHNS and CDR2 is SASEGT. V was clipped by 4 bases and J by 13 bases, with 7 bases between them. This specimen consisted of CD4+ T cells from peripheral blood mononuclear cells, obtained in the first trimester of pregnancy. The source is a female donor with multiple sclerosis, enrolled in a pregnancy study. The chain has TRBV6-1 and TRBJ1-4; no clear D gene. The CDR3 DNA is TGTGCCAGCAGTGGACCGGGACTGTTTTTT. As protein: CASSGPGLFF.